Listed below are T cell receptor beta chains from one sample, sequenced in a study of Tregs in tolerant kidney transplant recipients. The assay was immunoSEQ multiplex PCR, and TCRdb's table has in-frame clones only and misses some. The data contain 75,000 to 80,000 clones, 85% to 95% of them seen just once; the ten biggest clones take up 0.34%. The source material was Tregs from blood, sampled before the transplant. The receptors shown here come from a human donor who received a combined kidney and bone marrow transplant. Both conserved end residues are part of each CDR3. D genes are given only for firm matches. Clone size is shown for a subset of rows, as once, few, many or a class of expanded clone.

CDR3 length	V gene	J gene	D gene	clone size	CDR3 DNA	CDR3 protein
13	TRBV28	TRBJ1-5	NA	NA	TGTGCCAGCGGGACGGACCCTCTTCAGCCCCAGCATTTT	CASGTDPLQPQHF
17	TRBV6-1	TRBJ2-1	TRBD2	NA	TGTGCCAGCAGTGGAGAACAGACTAGCGGGGCCTACAATGAGCAGTTCTTC	CASSGEQTSGAYNEQFF
12	TRBV6-5	TRBJ2-4	NA	NA	TGTGCCAGCAGAGACAGGTTGGACATTCAGTACTTC	CASRDRLDIQYF
13	TRBV29-1	TRBJ2-3	TRBD1	NA	TGCAGCGTGGGCGGACAGGGGACAGATACGCAGTATTTT	CSVGGQGTDTQYF
15	TRBV10-2	TRBJ2-5	TRBD2	NA	TGCGCCAGCAGTGACGGGGCGGGAGCATTTGAGACCCAGTACTTC	CASSDGAGAFETQYF
15	TRBV5-1	TRBJ1-1	TRBD1	once	TGCGCCAGCAGCTTGCGGGGACAGGGAGCCGCTGAAGCTTTCTTT	CASSLRGQGAAEAFF
14	TRBV9	TRBJ2-1	NA	NA	TGTGCCAGCGGAGGAGGGAGGTCCTACAATGAGCAGTTCTTC	CASGGGRSYNEQFF
15	TRBV21-1	TRBJ2-7	NA	once	TGTGCCAGCAGCAATCCGGCGGGAGAAGTCGACGAGCAGTACTTC	CASSNPAGEVDEQYF
16	TRBV4-3	TRBJ2-1	TRBD2	NA	TGCGCCAGCAGCCAAGAGGCTAGCGGGAGGGCCGATGAGCAGTTCTTC	CASSQEASGRADEQFF
16	TRBV11-1	TRBJ2-1	TRBD1	NA	TGTGCCAGCAGCCACTCGACAGGGGGCACTGGCAATGAGCAGTTCTTC	CASSHSTGGTGNEQFF
17	TRBV19	TRBJ2-1	TRBD2	once	TGTGCCAGTAGTAGAAATTACGGACTAGCGGGACACAATGAGCAGTTCTTC	CASSRNYGLAGHNEQFF
16	TRBV9	TRBJ2-1	TRBD2	NA	TGTGCCAGCAGCGTGACGCTAGCGGGAATTGCCGATGAGCAGTTCTTC	CASSVTLAGIADEQFF
17	TRBV7-9	TRBJ2-1	TRBD2	NA	TGTGCCAGCAGCCCGACCACTGTTAGCGGGAGGGCCAATGAGCAGTTCTTC	CASSPTTVSGRANEQFF
13	TRBV30	TRBJ1-6	NA	NA	TGTGCCTGGAGCAGCCAGGGAATAGCACCCCTCCACTTT	CAWSSQGIAPLHF
19	TRBV7-2	TRBJ2-2	TRBD2	NA	TGTGCCAGCAGCTTAAGGGGCAGCGGGAGCGCTCTGAACACCGGGGAGCTGTTTTTT	CASSLRGSGSALNTGELFF
15	TRBV7-2	TRBJ2-4	NA	NA	TGTGCCAGCAGCTTAGTGAGTGGGGGCAGAGGCATTCAGTACTTC	CASSLVSGGRGIQYF
14	TRBV7-3	TRBJ2-7	TRBD1	NA	TGTGCCAGCAGCTTTTCCCGGGACAGCGCCGAGCAGTACTTC	CASSFSRDSAEQYF
19	TRBV28	TRBJ2-1	TRBD2	NA	TGTGCCAGCAGTTTCACCTCAACTAGCGGGAGGTCATTGAACAATGAGCAGTTCTTC	CASSFTSTSGRSLNNEQFF
16	TRBV21-1	TRBJ2-5	NA	NA	TGTGCCAGCAGCAAAGCTGGGCCGGGATTGGAAGAGACCCAGTACTTC	CASSKAGPGLEETQYF
15	TRBV7-8	TRBJ2-7	TRBD2	NA	TGTGCCAGCAGCTTAAATGGACTAGCGAGCTACGAGCAGTACTTC	CASSLNGLASYEQYF
12	TRBV27	TRBJ2-5	NA	NA	TGTGCCAGCAGTTATAAGGGAGAGACCCAGTACTTC	CASSYKGETQYF
13	TRBV27	TRBJ1-1	NA	NA	TGTGCCAGCAGGCCCCGGACCTACACTGAAGCTTTCTTT	CASRPRTYTEAFF
14	TRBV6-5	TRBJ2-2	NA	NA	TGTGCCAGCAGTTACGGGGGAGGCACCGGGGAGCTGTTTTTT	CASSYGGGTGELFF
15	TRBV19	TRBJ2-1	TRBD2	NA	TGTGCCAGTAGTCCACCAAGGACTAGCGGGAAGAACCAGTTCTTC	CASSPPRTSGKNQFF
15	TRBV14	TRBJ2-7	TRBD2	few	TGTGCCAGCAGCCAGGTAGCGGGAGTGGTCTACGAGCAGTACTTC	CASSQVAGVVYEQYF
18	TRBV7-3	TRBJ2-2	NA	NA	TGTGCCAGCAGCTTAGGGCCAACGGACAGTTCGAACACCGGGGAGCTGTTTTTT	CASSLGPTDSSNTGELFF
16	TRBV6-6	TRBJ2-1	NA	NA	TGTGCCAGCAGTTACGGGCGCGGGTTAGGGTACAATGAGCAGTTCTTC	CASSYGRGLGYNEQFF
15	TRBV19	TRBJ1-4	NA	NA	TGTGCCACCAGTGAGTTTGGTGGCCCGAATGAAAAACTGTTTTTT	CATSEFGGPNEKLFF
15	TRBV7-9	TRBJ2-1	TRBD2	once	TGTGCCAGCAGCCGCGGACTAGCGGCCTACAATGAGCAGTTCTTC	CASSRGLAAYNEQFF
12	TRBV11-2	TRBJ2-2	NA	once	TGTGCCAGCAGCTTCCTGGGCGGGGAGCTGTTTTTT	CASSFLGGELFF
11	TRBV2	TRBJ2-1	NA	NA	TGTGCCAGCAGTAGGACAGAGAATCTGTTCTTC	CASSRTENLFF
13	TRBV7-2	TRBJ1-3	NA	NA	TGTGCCTCAGGAGCCAACTCTGGAAACACCATATATTTT	CASGANSGNTIYF
13	TRBV28	TRBJ2-3	NA	NA	TGTGCCAGCAGTTCGGGGCCGCTGGATACGCAGTATTTT	CASSSGPLDTQYF
15	TRBV27	TRBJ2-1	TRBD2	NA	TGTGCCAGCACCTTAGCGGGAGGACCCTACAATGAGCAGTTCTTC	CASTLAGGPYNEQFF
15	TRBV6-5	TRBJ1-2	TRBD1	NA	TGTGCCAGCAGTACAGGGACAGGGTTATACTATGGCTACACCTTC	CASSTGTGLYYGYTF
13	TRBV2	TRBJ1-1	NA	once	TGTGCCAGCATAGATGTCAGTCTCACTGAAGCTTTCTTT	CASIDVSLTEAFF
13	TRBV7-8	TRBJ2-7	NA	NA	TGTGCCAGCAGCCTGGGAGAGGGGCGTCAGCAGTACTTC	CASSLGEGRQQYF
13	TRBV4-2	TRBJ1-5	NA	once	TGTGCCAGCAGCCAAGATGGCCAGCAGCCCCAGCATTTT	CASSQDGQQPQHF
16	TRBV12-5	TRBJ2-2	NA	NA	TGTGCTAGTGGTTTGGACCTACAGGGTAACACCGGGGAGCTGTTTTTT	CASGLDLQGNTGELFF
12	TRBV29-1	TRBJ2-1	NA	NA	TGCAGCGCCGGGGTCCTAGAGGTTGAGCAGTTCTTC	CSAGVLEVEQFF
16	TRBV9	TRBJ2-3	NA	NA	TGTGCCAGCAGCCCTCAGGGAAGTAGCAGGGCAGATACGCAGTATTTT	CASSPQGSSRADTQYF